This paragraph reports one T cell receptor (beta chain). Its antigen remains unknown. This sample was included in a study of blood T cells in healthy people across ages. General study results and limits: Comparison with aged donors showed that long-lived donors had more naive CD4+ cells and higher diversity. Naive T cell percentage showed a strong correlation with TCR beta diversity. In older individuals, TCR beta diversity per million T cells was lower, falling roughly linearly with age.

The CDR3 totals 16 residues. V was pared by 6 bases and J by 9 bases, with 24 bases between. Germline CDR1 MDHEN, CDR2 SYDVKM. Next came a second PCR, run for about 6 to 11 cycles, which used a sample-barcoded 5' primer along with a J-beta primer mix. TCRdb passed the 5' RACE reads through MiXCR, listing each CDR3 protein once. The sample has some 750,000 distinct CDR3 sequences; 22% are singletons. Each individual donor underwent a draw of roughly 10 milliliters of peripheral blood. The origin of this receptor is a man aged 70 or older in good health. Sequencing was done on a sample of blood. This rearrangement joins TRBV28 to TRBJ2-1; D might be TRBD1 or TRBD2, each matching 6 bases. CDR3 DNA: TGTGCCAGCAGCCCAACCGGACATGCTGAGGGGGGTGAGCAGTTCTTC. This codes for CASSPTGHAEGGEQFF. Complete variable domain (other parts from reference TRBV28 and TRBJ2-1): DVKVTQSSRYLVKRTGEKVFLECVQDMDHENMFWYRQDPGLGLRLIYFSYDVKMKEKGDIPEGYSVSREKKERFSLILESASTNQTSMYLCASSPTGHAEGGEQFFGPGTRLTVL.